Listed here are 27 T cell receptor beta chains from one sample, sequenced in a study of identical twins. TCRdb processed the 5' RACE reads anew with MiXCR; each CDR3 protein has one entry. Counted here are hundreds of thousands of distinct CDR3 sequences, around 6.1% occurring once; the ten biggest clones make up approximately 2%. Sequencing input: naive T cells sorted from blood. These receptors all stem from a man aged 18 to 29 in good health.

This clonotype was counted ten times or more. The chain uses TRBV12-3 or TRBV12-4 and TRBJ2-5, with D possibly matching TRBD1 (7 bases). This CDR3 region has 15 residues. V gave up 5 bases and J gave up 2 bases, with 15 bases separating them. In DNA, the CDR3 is TGTGCCAGCAGTATCCGACAGGGAGGACAAGAGACCCAGTACTTC. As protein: CASSIRQGGQETQYF.

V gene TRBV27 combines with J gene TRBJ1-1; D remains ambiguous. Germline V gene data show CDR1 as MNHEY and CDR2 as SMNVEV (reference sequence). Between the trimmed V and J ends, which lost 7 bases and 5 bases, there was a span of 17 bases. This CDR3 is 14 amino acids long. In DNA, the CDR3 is TGTGCCAGCAACCCCGGTGTGGGTCGGACTGAAGCTTTCTTT. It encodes CASNPGVGRTEAFF.

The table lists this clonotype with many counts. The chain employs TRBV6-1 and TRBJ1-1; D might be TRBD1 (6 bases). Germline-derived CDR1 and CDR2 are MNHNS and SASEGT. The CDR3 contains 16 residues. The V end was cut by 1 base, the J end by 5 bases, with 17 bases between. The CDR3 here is CASSEVAGAGGTEAFF. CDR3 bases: TGTGCCAGCAGTGAAGTGGCGGGGGCTGGGGGGACTGAAGCTTTCTTT.

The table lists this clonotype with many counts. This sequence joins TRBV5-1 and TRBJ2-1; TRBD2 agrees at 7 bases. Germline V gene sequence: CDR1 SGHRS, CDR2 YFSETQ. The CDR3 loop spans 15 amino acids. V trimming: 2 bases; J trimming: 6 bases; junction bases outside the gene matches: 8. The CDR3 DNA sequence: TGCGCCAGCAGCTTTCCAGGCGGGAGCTCCAATGAGCAGTTCTTC. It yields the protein CASSFPGGSSNEQFF.

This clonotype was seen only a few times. CDR3 protein: CASSEKPGGQPQHF. As DNA, the CDR3 is TGTGCCAGCAGTGAAAAGCCAGGCGGTCAGCCCCAGCATTTT. The chain couples TRBV6-1 to TRBJ1-5; no clear D gene. The length of the CDR3 is 14 residues. CDR1 and CDR2 (germline): MNHNS, SASEGT. The V and J ends lost 2 bases and 6 bases respectively, with 11 bases between them.

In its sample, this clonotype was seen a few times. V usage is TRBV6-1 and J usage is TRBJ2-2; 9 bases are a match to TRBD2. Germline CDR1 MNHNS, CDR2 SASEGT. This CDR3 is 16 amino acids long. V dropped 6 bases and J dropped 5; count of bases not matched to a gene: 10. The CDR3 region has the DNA TGTGCCAGCAGCAGGGCCGTAGCGGGAGCGACCGGGGAGCTGTTTTTT. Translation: CASSRAVAGATGELFF.

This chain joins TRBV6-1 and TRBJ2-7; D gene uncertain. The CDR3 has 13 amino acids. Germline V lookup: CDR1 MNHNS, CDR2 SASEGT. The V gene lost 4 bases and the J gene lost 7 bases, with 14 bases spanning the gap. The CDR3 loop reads CASSGYSFSEQYF. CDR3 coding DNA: TGTGCCAGCAGTGGCTATAGCTTCTCTGAGCAGTACTTC.

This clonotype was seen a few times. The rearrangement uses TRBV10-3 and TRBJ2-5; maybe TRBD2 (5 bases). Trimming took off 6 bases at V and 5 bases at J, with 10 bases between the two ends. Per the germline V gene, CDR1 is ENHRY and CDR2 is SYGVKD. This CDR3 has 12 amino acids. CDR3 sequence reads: CAIRGSGETQYF. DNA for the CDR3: TGTGCCATCAGGGGGAGTGGGGAGACCCAGTACTTC.

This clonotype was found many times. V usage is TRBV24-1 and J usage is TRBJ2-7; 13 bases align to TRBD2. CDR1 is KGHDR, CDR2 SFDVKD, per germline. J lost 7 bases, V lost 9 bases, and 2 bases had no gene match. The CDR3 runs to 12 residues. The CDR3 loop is CATSGLAGEQYF. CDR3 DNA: TGTGCCACCTCGGGACTAGCGGGGGAGCAGTACTTC.

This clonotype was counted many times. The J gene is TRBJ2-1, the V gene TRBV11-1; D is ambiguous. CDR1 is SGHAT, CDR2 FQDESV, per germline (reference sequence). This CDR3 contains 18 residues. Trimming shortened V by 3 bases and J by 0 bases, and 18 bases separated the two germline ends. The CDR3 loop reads CASSFGSTDIRSYNEQFF. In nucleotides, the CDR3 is TGTGCCAGCAGCTTTGGGTCCACAGATATACGCTCCTACAATGAGCAGTTCTTC.

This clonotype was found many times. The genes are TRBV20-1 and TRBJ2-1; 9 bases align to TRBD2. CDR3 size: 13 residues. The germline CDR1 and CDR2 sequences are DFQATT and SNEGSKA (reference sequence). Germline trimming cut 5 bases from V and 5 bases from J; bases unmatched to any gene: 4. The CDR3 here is CSAEREVNNEQFF. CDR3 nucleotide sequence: TGCAGTGCTGAGCGGGAGGTAAACAATGAGCAGTTCTTC.

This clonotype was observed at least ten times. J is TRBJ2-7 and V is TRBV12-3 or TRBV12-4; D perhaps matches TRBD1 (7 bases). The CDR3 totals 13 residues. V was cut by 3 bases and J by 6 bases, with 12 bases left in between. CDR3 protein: CASSFRGAGEQYF. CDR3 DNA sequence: TGTGCCAGCAGTTTCAGGGGGGCAGGCGAGCAGTACTTC.

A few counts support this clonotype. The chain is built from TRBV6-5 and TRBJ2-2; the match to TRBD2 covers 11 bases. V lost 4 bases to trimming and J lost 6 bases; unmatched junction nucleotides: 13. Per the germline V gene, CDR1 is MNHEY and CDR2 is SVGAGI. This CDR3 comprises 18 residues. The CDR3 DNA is TGTGCCAGCAGTTCGACTAGCGGGGAAGAATGGGTAGCCGGGGAGCTGTTTTTT. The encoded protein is CASSSTSGEEWVAGELFF.

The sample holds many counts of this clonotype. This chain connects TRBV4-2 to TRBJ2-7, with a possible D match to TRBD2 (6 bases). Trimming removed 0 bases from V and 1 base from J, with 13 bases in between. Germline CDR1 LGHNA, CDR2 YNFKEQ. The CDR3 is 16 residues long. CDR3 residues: CASSQDLGAGSYEQYF. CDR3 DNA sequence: TGTGCCAGCAGCCAAGATTTGGGTGCGGGGTCCTACGAGCAGTACTTC.

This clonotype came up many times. The CDR3 is CASSQGSLAGGQETQYF. Written as DNA, the CDR3 is TGCGCCAGCAGCCAGGGGTCACTAGCGGGAGGGCAGGAGACCCAGTACTTC. The chain has TRBV4-1 and TRBJ2-5; 13 bases agree with TRBD2. The CDR3 has 17 residues. Germline CDR1 is MGHRA and CDR2 is YSYEKL. With V trimmed by 3 bases and J by 5 bases, 9 bases remained unmatched.

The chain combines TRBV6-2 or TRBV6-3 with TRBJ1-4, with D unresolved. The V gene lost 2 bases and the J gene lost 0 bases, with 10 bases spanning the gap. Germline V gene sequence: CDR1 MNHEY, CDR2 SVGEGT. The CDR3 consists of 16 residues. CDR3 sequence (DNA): TGTGCCAGCAGTTACCCTGCTCGGGCAACTAATGAAAAACTGTTTTTT. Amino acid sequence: CASSYPARATNEKLFF.

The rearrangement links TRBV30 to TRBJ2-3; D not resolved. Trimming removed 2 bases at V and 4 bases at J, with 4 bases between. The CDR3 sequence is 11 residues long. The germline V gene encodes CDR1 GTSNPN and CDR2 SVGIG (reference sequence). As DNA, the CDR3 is TGTGCCTGGAGTAGGCCAGATACGCAGTATTTT. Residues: CAWSRPDTQYF.

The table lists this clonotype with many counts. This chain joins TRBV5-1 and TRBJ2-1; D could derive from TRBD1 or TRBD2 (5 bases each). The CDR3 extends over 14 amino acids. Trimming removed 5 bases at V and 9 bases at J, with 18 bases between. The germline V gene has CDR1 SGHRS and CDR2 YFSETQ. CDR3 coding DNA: TGCGCCAGCAGTCGACAGCGGTCAATGAGTGAGCAGTTCTTC. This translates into CASSRQRSMSEQFF.

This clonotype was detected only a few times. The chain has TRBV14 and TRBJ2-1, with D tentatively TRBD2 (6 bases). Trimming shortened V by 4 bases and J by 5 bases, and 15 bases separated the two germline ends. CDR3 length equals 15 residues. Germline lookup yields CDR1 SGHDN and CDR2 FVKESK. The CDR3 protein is CASSPFNSGNNEQFF. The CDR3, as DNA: TGTGCCAGCAGCCCCTTTAATAGCGGAAACAATGAGCAGTTCTTC.

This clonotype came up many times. CDR3 DNA sequence: TGTGCCACCTGGAGGGGCACTGGTAATTCACCCCTCCACTTT. Translated, it gives CATWRGTGNSPLHF. The rearrangement uses TRBV15 and TRBJ1-6, with D possibly being TRBD1 (5 bases). CDR1 is LNHNV and CDR2 is YYDKDF in the germline V gene (reference sequence). Trimming stripped 8 bases from V and 6 bases from J, with 14 bases between. The CDR3 covers 14 residues.

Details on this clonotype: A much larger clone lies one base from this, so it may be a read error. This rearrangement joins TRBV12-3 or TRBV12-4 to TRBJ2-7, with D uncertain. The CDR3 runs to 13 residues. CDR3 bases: TGTTCCAGCAGTTTAAGGAGCTCCTACGAGCAGTACGTC. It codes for CSSSLRSSYEQYV.

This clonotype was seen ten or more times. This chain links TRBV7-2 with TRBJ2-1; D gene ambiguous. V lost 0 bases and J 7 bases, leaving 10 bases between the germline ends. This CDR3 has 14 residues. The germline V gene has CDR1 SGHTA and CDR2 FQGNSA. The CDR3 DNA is TGTGCCAGCAGCTTAGCGGGATATAGAAATGAGCAGTTCTTC. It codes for CASSLAGYRNEQFF.

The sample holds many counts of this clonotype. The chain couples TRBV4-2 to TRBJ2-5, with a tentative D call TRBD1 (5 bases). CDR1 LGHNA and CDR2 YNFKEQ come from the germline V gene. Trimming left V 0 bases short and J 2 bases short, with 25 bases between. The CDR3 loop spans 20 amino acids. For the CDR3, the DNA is TGTGCCAGCAGCCAAGAAGTCCCCAGGGCCGTCAAAAACGGACAAGAGACCCAGTACTTC. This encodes CASSQEVPRAVKNGQETQYF.

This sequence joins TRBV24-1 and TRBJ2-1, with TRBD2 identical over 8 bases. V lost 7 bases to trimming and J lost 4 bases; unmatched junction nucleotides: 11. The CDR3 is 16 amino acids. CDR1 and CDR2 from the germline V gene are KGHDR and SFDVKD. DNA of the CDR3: TGTGCCACCAGCGACTACACTAGCGGCTATTACAATGAGCAGTTCTTC. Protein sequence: CATSDYTSGYYNEQFF.

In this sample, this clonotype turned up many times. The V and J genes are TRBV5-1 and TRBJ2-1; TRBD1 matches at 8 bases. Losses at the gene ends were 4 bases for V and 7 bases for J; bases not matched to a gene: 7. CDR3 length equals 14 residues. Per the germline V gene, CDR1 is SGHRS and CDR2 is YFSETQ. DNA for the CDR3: TGCGCCAGCAGCGCAAGGACAGGGTCAAATGAGCAGTTCTTC. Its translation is CASSARTGSNEQFF.

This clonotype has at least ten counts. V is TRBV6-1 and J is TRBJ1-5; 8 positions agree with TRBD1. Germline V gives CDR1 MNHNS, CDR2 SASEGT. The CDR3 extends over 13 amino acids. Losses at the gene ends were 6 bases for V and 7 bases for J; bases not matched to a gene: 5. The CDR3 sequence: CASRHDRGQPQHF. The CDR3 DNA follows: TGTGCCAGCAGACACGACAGGGGCCAGCCCCAGCATTTT.

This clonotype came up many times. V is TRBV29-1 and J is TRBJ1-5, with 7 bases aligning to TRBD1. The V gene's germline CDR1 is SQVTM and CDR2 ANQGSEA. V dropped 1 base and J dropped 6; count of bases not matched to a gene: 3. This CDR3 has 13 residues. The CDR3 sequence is CSVEGAGGQPQHF. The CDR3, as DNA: TGCAGCGTTGAAGGGGCAGGGGGTCAGCCCCAGCATTTT. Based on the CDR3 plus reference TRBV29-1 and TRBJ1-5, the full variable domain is SAVISQKPSRDICQRGTSLTIQCQVDSQVTMMFWYRQQPGQSLTLIATANQGSEATYESGFVIDKFPISRPNLTFSTLTVSNMSPEDSSIYLCSVEGAGGQPQHFGDGTRLSIL.